This passage covers 3 T cell receptor beta chains from one sample sequenced in a study of identical twins. TCRdb passed the 5' RACE reads through MiXCR, listing each CDR3 protein once. The sample contains 1.5 million to 2 million distinct CDR3 sequences, roughly 35% of which appear only once. The sequencing input was cord blood. Receptors originate from a newborn girl in good health.

The V gene is TRBV14, the J gene TRBJ2-2, with 11 bases aligning to TRBD2. CDR3 size: 14 residues. Losses at the gene ends were 5 bases for V and 7 bases for J; bases not matched to a gene: 3. Germline V lookup: CDR1 SGHDN, CDR2 FVKESK. Written as DNA, the CDR3 is TGTGCCAGCAGCGGGACTAGCGGTTACGGGGAGCTGTTTTTT. Translation gives CASSGTSGYGELFF.

The chain carries TRBV2 and TRBJ1-1; perhaps TRBD1 as D (5 bases). The CDR3 sequence is 16 residues long. In germline, CDR1 is SNHLY, CDR2 FYNNEI. Between the trimmed V and J ends, which lost 3 bases and 1 base, there was a span of 15 bases. The chain's CDR3 is CASSDGVATGNTEAFF. Here the CDR3 DNA reads TGTGCCAGCAGTGACGGAGTGGCCACAGGGAACACTGAAGCTTTCTTT.

The chain links TRBV27 to TRBJ1-5; D is undetermined. CDR3 size: 13 residues. Germline CDR1 reads MNHEY; CDR2 reads SMNVEV (reference sequence). V lost 6 bases and J lost 5, with 11 bases in between. The CDR3 protein is CASRYERDQPQHF. The DNA for the CDR3 is TGTGCCAGCAGATATGAAAGGGATCAGCCCCAGCATTTT.